The 7 T cell receptor beta chains in this list originate from one sample, sequenced in a study of tumor and adjacent non-tumor tissue in lung cancer. No cell sorting was done before RNA was extracted from the tissue. This non-tumor lung sample came from over 3 cm beyond the tumor edge. A modified ARM-PCR protocol with three rounds of nested PCR amplified TCRbeta. One entry per CDR3 protein, called by TCRdb with MiXCR from the multiplex PCR reads. Of around 82,000 distinct CDR3 sequences detected, about 82% appear once; the ten largest clones hold around half. What was sequenced was distant non-tumor lung tissue. The source is a man in his 60s with non-small cell lung cancer.

Note on this clonotype: The junction shows a germline mismatch at one end, possibly a read error. This chain uses TRBV19 with TRBJ1-2; no clear D. Germline values: CDR1 LNHDA, CDR2 SQIVND (reference sequence). This CDR3 comprises 14 residues. The CDR3 DNA sequence: TGTTCCAGTACTCCCCGCGACAAGCTCTATGGCTACACCTTC. Its translation: CSSTPRDKLYGYTF.

The chain is built from TRBV7-9 and TRBJ2-1, with a tentative D call TRBD1 (5 bases). V was clipped by 5 bases and J by 4 bases, with 21 bases between them. This CDR3 comprises 17 residues. CDR1 SEHNR and CDR2 FQNEAQ come from the germline V gene (reference sequence). The CDR3 nucleotides are TGTGCCAGCAGCCCAGTAGGTCCGGACATCCATTACAATGAGCAGTTCTTC. It is translated as CASSPVGPDIHYNEQFF.

This rearrangement joins TRBV30 to TRBJ1-4; no clear D. V was trimmed by 2 bases and J by 4 bases, leaving 8 bases between them. The CDR3 covers 13 residues. Germline V gene data show CDR1 as GTSNPN and CDR2 as SVGIG (reference sequence). Here the CDR3 reads CAWSLQVNEKLFF. The CDR3 DNA follows: TGTGCCTGGAGTCTTCAGGTTAATGAAAAACTGTTTTTT.

The table lists this clonotype with a count of one. V gene TRBV4-2 combines with J gene TRBJ2-6; the D is unclear. This CDR3 is 16 amino acids long. Germline-derived CDR1 and CDR2 are LGHNA and YNFKEQ. V lost 0 bases and J lost 8, with 14 bases in between. CDR3 coding DNA: TGTGCCAGCAGCCAAGAGTTGAGTTATGTTACCAACGTCCTGACTTTC. Residues: CASSQELSYVTNVLTF.

To note about this clonotype: The CDR3 does not close with the conserved phenylalanine or tryptophan, likely indicating a read error. The CDR3 is CSARRGDSTRELFL. The CDR3 DNA follows: TGCAGTGCTAGGAGGGGAGACAGCACCAGGGAGCTGTTTTTG. The chain carries TRBV20-1 and TRBJ2-2; D tentatively reads TRBD1 or TRBD2 (5 bases each). The CDR3 is made up of 14 amino acids. CDR1 is DFQATT, CDR2 SNEGSKA, per germline (reference sequence).

The V and J genes are TRBV28 and TRBJ1-2; a possible D gene is TRBD1 (6 bases). Germline lookup yields CDR1 MDHEN and CDR2 SYDVKM. The CDR3 has 14 residues. V was shortened by 6 bases and J by 2 bases, with 13 bases between the two germline ends. The CDR3 region has the DNA TGTGCCAGCAGAAAGGAAGACAGGAACTATGGCTACACCTTC. Protein sequence: CASRKEDRNYGYTF.

About this clonotype: At one end the junction does not follow the germline gene, possibly because of a read error. CDR3 protein: CPSNPDSTSFGNTF. CDR3 DNA sequence: TGCCCCAGCAACCCGGACAGCACCTCTTTCGGCAACACCTTC. The chain joins TRBV4-1 to TRBJ1-2, with a weak D call TRBD1 (6 bases). The CDR3 has 14 amino acids. The germline V gene encodes CDR1 MGHRA and CDR2 YSYEKL.